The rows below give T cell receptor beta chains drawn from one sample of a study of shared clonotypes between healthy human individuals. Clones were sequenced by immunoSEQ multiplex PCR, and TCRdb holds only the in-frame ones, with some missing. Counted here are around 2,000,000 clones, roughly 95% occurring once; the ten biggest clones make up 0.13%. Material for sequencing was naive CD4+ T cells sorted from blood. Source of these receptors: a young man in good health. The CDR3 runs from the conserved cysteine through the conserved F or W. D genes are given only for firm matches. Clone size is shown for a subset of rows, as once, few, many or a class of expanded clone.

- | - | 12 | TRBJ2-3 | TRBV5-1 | CASSYQRDTQYF | TGCGCCAGCAGCTATCAGAGAGATACGCAGTATTTT
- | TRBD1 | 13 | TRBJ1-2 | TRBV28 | CASSLGQGRGYTF | TGTGCCAGCAGTTTGGGACAGGGACGTGGCTACACCTTC
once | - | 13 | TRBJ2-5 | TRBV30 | CALEGATVGTQYF | TGTGCCCTGGAAGGGGCGACCGTAGGGACCCAGTACTTC
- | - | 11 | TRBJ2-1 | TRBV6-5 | CASSSPNEQFF | TGTGCCAGCAGTTCCCCCAATGAGCAGTTCTTC
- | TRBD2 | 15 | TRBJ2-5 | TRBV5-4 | CASSLIASGQETQYF | TGTGCCAGCAGCTTGATTGCTAGCGGCCAAGAGACCCAGTACTTC
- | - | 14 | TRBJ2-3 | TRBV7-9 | CASSIAGSSNTQYF | TGTGCCAGCAGCATCGCCGGGAGTTCAAATACGCAGTATTTT
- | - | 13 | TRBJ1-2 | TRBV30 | CAWTPVADYGYTF | TGTGCCTGGACCCCGGTCGCGGACTATGGCTACACCTTC
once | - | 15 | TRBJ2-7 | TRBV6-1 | CASSEGGVAAYEQYF | TGTGCCAGCAGTGAAGGCGGGGTGGCGGCCTACGAGCAGTACTTC
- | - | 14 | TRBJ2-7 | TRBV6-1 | CASSVGSGTREQYF | TGTGCCAGCAGTGTCGGTTCGGGGACGCGGGAGCAGTACTTC
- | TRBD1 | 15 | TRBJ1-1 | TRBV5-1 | CASSRDRVMNTEAFF | TGCGCCAGCAGCAGGGACAGGGTTATGAACACTGAAGCTTTCTTT
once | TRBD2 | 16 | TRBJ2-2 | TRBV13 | CASSSGLAPNTGELFF | TGTGCCAGCAGCAGCGGACTAGCGCCGAACACCGGGGAGCTGTTTTTT
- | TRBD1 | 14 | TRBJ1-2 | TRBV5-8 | CASSFGTVNYGYTF | TGTGCCAGCAGCTTCGGGACAGTTAACTATGGCTACACCTTC
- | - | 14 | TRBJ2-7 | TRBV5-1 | CASRGTGSSYEQYF | TGCGCCAGCCGGGGCACGGGCAGCTCCTACGAGCAGTACTTC
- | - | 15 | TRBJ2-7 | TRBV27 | CASSLSRTAPYEQYF | TGTGCCAGCAGTTTATCCCGGACGGCTCCCTACGAGCAGTACTTC
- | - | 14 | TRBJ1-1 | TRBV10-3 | CAISVEGVNTEAFF | TGTGCCATCAGTGTTGAGGGAGTGAACACTGAAGCTTTCTTT
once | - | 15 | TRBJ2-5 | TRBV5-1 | CASSLNQALLETQYF | TGCGCCAGCAGCTTGAACCAAGCGCTGCTAGAGACCCAGTACTTC
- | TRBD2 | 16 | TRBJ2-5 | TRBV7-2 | CASSSGPAGGQETQYF | TGTGCCAGCAGCTCGGGCCCAGCGGGGGGACAAGAGACCCAGTACTTC
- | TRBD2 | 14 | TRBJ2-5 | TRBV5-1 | CASRTSGGAETQYF | TGCGCCAGCAGGACTAGCGGGGGCGCAGAGACCCAGTACTTC
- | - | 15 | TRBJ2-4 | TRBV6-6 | CASSYVTDAKNIQYF | TGTGCCAGCAGTTACGTGACAGATGCCAAAAACATTCAGTACTTC
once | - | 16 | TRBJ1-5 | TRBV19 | CASSIKGMGMGQPQHF | TGTGCCAGTAGTATAAAGGGGATGGGGATGGGTCAGCCCCAGCATTTT
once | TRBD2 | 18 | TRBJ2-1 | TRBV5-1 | CASSIGTSGRGSYNEQFF | TGCGCCAGCAGCATAGGGACTAGCGGGAGGGGCTCCTACAATGAGCAGTTCTTC
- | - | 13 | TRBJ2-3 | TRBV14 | CASSQRGNWVQYF | TGTGCCAGCAGCCAACGGGGGAATTGGGTGCAGTATTTT
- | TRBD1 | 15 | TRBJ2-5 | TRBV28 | CASNSRDRAQETQYF | TGTGCCAGCAATTCCCGGGACAGAGCTCAAGAGACCCAGTACTTC
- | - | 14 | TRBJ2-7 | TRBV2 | CASSETGSLGEQYF | TGTGCCAGCAGTGAGACCGGGTCTCTCGGGGAGCAGTACTTC
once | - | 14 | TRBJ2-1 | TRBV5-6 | CASSLELPSHEQFF | TGTGCCAGCAGCTTGGAGCTACCCTCCCATGAGCAGTTCTTC
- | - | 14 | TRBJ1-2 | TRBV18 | CASSPGGQGYGYTF | TGTGCCAGCTCACCGGGAGGCCAGGGATATGGCTACACCTTC
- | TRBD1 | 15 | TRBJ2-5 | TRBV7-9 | CASSPLGTGVETQYF | TGTGCCAGCAGCCCCTTAGGAACAGGGGTAGAGACCCAGTACTTC